This T cell receptor (beta chain) comes out of a study of cytomegalovirus exposure and HLA in healthy donors. The PCR had 60 Vbeta and 13 Jbeta primers. The data were produced by immunoSEQ multiplex PCR, yet TCRdb's version contains in-frame clones alone and is incomplete. The sample has 300,000 or so clones, about four fifths seen once. Study conclusions and caveats: Presence/absence analyses treated sequencing depth as roughly uniform across donors.

The CDR3 runs 15 residues. CDR1 and CDR2 from the germline V gene are SGHTA and FQGNSA. V was shortened by 5 bases and J by 4 bases, with 15 bases between the two germline ends. This clone appeared a few times. The antigen is not known. This sequence originates from a woman between 40 and 50 years old in good health and CMV-seropositive. The V gene is TRBV7-2, the J gene TRBJ2-1, with D hard to call. The sequencing sample was made of PBMCs. This chain's CDR3 is CASSRASFTYNEQFF. The CDR3 region has the DNA TGTGCCAGCAGCAGAGCCTCATTTACTTACAATGAGCAGTTCTTC.